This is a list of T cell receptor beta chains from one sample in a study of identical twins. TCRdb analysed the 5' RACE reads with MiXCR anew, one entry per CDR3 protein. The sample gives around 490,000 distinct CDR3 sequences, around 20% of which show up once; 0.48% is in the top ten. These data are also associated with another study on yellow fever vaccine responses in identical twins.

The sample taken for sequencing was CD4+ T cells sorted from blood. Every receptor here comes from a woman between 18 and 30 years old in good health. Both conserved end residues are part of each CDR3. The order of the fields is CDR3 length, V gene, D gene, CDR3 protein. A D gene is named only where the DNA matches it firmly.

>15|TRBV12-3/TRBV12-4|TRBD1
CASSDRDRRTGELFF
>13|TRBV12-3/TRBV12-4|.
CASSFGEVYGYTF
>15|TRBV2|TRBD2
CASSEESGRGNEQFF
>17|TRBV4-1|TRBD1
CASSQDGQGAITDTQYF
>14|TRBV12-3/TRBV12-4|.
CASATGGYNNEQFF
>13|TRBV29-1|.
CSARRASHNEQFF
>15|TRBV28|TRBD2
CASSLLAGATGELFF
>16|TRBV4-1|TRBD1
CASSHRPGTGLNEQFF
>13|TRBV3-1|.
CASSPTRNSGYTF
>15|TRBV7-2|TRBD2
CASSVTGTSGFEQYF
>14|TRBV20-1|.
CSARVGAGNQPQHF
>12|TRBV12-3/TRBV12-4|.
CASRGLYNEQFF
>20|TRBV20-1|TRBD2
CSARGSRTSGLMSSYNEQFF
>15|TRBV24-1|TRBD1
CATSEQGAGNEKLFF
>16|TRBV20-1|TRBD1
CSARPRGLMNTGELFF
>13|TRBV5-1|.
CASSPTANYGYTF
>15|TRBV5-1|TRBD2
CASSLAASGLYEQYF
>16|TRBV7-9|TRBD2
CASSLGAGVVMETQYF
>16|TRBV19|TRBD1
CASSPKQGARNQPQHF
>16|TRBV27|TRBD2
CASSPGTSSGVETQYF
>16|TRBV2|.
CASSDGRTGSTGELFF
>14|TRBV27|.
CASSSSYSNQPQHF
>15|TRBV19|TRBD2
CASKPGGARYNEQFF
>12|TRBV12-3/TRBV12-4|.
CASSGGRQPQHF
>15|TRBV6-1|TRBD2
CASSHGLEGAYEQYF
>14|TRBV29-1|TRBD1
CSVSQGARSGELFF
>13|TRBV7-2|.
CASSFWRADTQYF
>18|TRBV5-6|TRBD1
CASRRRDREYLAKNIQYF
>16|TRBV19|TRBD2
CASSKALAGITGELFF
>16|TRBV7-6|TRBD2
CASTLSASGYTDTQYF
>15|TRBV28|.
CASSSGTPLYGEQFF
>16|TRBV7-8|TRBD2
CASSPSGTSGKFEQYF
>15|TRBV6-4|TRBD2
CASSPEWGGHHTQYF
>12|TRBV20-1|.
CSARGQDEKLFF
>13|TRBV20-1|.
CSASIGVGNTIYF
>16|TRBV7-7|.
CASSRLGTSTGETQYF
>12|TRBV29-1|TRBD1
CSLGQGATGYTF
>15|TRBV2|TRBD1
CASTRDRVSNQPQHF
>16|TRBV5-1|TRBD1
CASSLGTGGSNTEAFF
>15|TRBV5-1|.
CASSLRVEVGNEQFF
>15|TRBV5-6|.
CASVTSRRAQETQYF
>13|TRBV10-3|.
CAGGPSPLYGYTF
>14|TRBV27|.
CASSSGINTGELFF
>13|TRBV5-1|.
CASSSYTADTQYF
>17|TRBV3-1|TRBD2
CASSRPGLADSSYEQYF
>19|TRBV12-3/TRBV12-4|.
CASRSRGRGLIRSYNEQFF
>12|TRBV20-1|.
CSARVNYLEQFF
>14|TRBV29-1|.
CSVVGSLNTGELFF
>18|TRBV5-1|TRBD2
CASSLVLAGSALKETQYF
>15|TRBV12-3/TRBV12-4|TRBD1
CASSLSGQGNNEQFF
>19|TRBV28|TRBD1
CASSQGALLGRLVHTEAFF
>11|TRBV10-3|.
CAISDYGYPTF
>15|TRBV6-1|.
CASRGDTAGGNEQFF
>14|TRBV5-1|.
CASSLVSQGRTQYF
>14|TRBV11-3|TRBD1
CASSLRGLDTEAFF
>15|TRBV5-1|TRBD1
CASSPGTGLAGELFF
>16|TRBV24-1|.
CATSEPGPSGANVLTF
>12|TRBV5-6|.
CASSPWVGELFF